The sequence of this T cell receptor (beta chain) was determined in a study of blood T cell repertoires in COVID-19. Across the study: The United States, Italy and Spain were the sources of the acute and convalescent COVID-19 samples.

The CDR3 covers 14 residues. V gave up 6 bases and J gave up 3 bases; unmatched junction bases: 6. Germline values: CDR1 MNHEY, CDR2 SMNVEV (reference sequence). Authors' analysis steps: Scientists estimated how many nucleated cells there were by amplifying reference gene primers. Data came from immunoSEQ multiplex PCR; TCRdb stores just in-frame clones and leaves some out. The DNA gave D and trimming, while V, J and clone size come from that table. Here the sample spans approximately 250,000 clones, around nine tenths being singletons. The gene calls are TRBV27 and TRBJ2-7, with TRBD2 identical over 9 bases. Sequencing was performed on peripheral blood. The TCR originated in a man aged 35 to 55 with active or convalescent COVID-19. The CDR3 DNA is TGTGCCAGCAGAGATCTAGCGGGAAGCTACGAGCAGTACTTC. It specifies CASRDLAGSYEQYF.